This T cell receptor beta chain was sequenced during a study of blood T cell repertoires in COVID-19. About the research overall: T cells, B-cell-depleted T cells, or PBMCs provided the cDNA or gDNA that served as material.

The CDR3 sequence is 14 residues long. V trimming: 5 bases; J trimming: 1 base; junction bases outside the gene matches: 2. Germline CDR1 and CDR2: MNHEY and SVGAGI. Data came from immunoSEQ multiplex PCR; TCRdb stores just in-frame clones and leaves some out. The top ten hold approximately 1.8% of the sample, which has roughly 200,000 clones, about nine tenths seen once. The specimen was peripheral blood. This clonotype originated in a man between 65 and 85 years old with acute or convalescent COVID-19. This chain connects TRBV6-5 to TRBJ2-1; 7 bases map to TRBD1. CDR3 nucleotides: TGTGCCAGCAGTCGACAGGGTTCCTACAATGAGCAGTTCTTC. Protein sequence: CASSRQGSYNEQFF.